This TCR beta chain was obtained from a study of CD8+ T cells in alopecia areata. Findings and limits, study-wide: Normal skin contains resident alphabeta T cells, and these are also sequenced in scalp samples.

The CDR3 totals 15 residues. In germline, CDR1 is SGHRS, CDR2 YFSETQ. After removal of 3 bases from V and 2 bases from J, the junction contained 6 bases not matched to a gene. On this clone: Its antigen remains unknown.

Extraction and reverse transcription of RNA yielded cDNA as the sequencing template. Data came from immunoSEQ multiplex PCR; TCRdb stores just in-frame clones and leaves some out. This table holds over 150,000 clones, more than 60% found once. The TCR originated in a human donor with alopecia areata. This rearrangement joins TRBV5-1 to TRBJ2-3; 7 bases align to TRBD2. The sample was CD4+ T cells sorted from blood, taken at week 0. CDR3 protein: CASSWKAGLTDTQYF. CDR3 coding DNA: TGCGCCAGCAGCTGGAAAGCGGGGCTCACAGATACGCAGTATTTT.